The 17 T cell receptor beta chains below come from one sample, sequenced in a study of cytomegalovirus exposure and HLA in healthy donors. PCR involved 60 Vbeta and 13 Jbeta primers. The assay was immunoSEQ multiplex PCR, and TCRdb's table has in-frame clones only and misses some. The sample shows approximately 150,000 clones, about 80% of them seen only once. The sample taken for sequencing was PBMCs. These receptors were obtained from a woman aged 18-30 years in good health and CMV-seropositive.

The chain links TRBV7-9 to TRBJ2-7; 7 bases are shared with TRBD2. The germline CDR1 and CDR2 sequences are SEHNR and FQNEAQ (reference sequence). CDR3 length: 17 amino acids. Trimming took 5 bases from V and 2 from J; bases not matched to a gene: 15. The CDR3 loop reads CASSPTLGEGRAYEQYF. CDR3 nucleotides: TGTGCCAGCAGCCCAACATTGGGGGAGGGTCGGGCCTACGAGCAGTACTTC.

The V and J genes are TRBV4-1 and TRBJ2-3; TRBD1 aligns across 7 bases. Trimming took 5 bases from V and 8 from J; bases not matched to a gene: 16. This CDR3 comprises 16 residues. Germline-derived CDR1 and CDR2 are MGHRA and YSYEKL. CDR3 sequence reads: CASSARDSYRAVTQYF. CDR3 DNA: TGCGCCAGCAGCGCACGGGACAGTTATAGAGCGGTTACGCAGTATTTT.

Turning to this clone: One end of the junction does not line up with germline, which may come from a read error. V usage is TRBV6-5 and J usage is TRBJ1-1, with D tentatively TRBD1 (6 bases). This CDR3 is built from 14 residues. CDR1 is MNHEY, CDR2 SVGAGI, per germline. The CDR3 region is CGAQSRTVPGRVLF. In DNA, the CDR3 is TGTGGAGCGCAGTCTAGGACAGTCCCTGGAAGGGTGCTCTTT.

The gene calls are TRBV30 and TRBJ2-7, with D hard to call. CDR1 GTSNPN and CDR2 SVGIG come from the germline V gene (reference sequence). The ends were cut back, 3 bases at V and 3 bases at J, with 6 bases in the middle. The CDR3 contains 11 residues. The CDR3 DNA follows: TGTGCCTGGAGCGGAGACTACGAGCAGTACTTC. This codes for CAWSGDYEQYF.

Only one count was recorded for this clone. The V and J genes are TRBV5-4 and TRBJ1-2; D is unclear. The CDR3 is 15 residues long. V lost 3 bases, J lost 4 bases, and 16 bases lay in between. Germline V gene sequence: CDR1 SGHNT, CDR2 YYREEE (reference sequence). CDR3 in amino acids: CASSSNPLNSYGYTF. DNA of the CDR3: TGTGCCAGCAGCTCTAACCCGTTGAACAGCTATGGCTACACCTTC.

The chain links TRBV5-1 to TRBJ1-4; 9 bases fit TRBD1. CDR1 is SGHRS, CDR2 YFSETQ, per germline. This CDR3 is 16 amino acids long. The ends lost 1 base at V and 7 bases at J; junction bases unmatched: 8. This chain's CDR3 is CASSLWGQGSGEKLFF. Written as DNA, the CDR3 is TGCGCCAGCAGCTTGTGGGGACAGGGTTCGGGTGAAAAACTGTTTTTT. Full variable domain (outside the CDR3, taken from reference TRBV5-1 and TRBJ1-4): KAGVTQTPRYLIKTRGQQVTLSCSPISGHRSVSWYQQTPGQGLQFLFEYFSETQRNKGNFPGRFSGRQFSNSRSEMNVSTLELGDSALYLCASSLWGQGSGEKLFFGSGTQLSVL.

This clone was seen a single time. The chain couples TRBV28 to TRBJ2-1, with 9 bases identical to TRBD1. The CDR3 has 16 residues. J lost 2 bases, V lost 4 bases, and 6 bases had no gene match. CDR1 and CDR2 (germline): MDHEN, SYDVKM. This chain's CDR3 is CASSSAGTGTYNEQFF. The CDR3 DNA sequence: TGTGCCAGCAGTTCGGCCGGGACAGGGACCTACAATGAGCAGTTCTTC. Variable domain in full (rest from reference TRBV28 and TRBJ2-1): DVKVTQSSRYLVKRTGEKVFLECVQDMDHENMFWYRQDPGLGLRLIYFSYDVKMKEKGDIPEGYSVSREKKERFSLILESASTNQTSMYLCASSSAGTGTYNEQFFGPGTRLTVL.

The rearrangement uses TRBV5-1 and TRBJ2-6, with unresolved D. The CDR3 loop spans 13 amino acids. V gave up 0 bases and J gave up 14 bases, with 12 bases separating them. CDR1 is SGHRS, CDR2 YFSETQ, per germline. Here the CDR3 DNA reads TGCGCCAGCAGCTTGGAACTCCCACTCCTCCTGACTTTC. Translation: CASSLELPLLLTF.

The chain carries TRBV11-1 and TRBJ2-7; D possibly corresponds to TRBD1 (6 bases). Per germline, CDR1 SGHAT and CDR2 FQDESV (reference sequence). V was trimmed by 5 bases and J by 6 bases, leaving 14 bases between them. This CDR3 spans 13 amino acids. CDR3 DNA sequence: TGTGCCAGCAGCGCCCACAGGGTTCGCGAGCAGTACTTC. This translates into CASSAHRVREQYF.

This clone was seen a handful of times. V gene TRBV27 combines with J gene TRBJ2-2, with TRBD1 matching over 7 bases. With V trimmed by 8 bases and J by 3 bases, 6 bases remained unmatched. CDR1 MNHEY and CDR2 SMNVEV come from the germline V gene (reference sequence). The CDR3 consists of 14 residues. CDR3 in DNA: TGTGCCAGCGGAAGACAGGGTGACACCGGGGAGCTGTTTTTT. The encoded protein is CASGRQGDTGELFF.

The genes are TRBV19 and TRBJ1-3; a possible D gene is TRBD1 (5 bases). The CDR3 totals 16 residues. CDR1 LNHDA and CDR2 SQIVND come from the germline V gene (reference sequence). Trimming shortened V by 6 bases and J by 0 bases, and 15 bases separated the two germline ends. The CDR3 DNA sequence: TGTGCCAGTAGCATCTACGGACAAAACTCTGGAAACACCATATATTTT. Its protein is CASSIYGQNSGNTIYF.

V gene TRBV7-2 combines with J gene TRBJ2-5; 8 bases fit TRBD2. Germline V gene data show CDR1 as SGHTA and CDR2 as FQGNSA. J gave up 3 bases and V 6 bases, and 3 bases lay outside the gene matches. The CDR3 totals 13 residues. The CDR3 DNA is TGTGCCAGCAGTCGTAGCGGGGAAGAGACCCAGTACTTC. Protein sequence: CASSRSGEETQYF.

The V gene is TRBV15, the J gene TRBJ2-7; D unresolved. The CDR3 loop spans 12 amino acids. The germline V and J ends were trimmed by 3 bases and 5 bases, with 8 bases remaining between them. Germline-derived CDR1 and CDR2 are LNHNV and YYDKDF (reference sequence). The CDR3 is CATSSEFNEQYF. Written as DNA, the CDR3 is TGTGCCACCAGCAGTGAGTTTAACGAGCAGTACTTC.

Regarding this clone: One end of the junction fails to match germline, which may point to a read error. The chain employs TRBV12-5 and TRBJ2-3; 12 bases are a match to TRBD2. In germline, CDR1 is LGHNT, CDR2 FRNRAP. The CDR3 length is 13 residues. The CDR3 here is CASGLDRTSGVNF. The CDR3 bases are TGTGCTAGTGGTTTGGACCGGACTAGCGGGGTCAATTTT. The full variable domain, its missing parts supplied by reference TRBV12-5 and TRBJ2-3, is DARVTQTPRHKVTEMGQEVTMRCQPILGHNTVFWYRQTMMQGLELLAYFRNRAPLDDSGMPKDRFSAEMPDATLATLKIQPSEPRDSAVYFCASGLDRTSGVNFGPGTRLTVL.

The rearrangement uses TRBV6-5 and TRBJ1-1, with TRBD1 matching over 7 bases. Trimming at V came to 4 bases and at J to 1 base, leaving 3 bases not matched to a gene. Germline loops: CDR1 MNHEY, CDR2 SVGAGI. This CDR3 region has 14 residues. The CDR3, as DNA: TGTGCCAGCAGTTCAGGGGGAAAGAACACTGAAGCTTTCTTT. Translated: CASSSGGKNTEAFF.

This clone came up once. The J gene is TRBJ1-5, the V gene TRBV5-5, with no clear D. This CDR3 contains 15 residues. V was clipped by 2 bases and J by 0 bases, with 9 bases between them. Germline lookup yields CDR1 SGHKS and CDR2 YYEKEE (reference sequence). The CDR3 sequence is CASSLQFNSNQPQHF. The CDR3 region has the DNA TGTGCCAGCAGCTTACAGTTTAATAGCAATCAGCCCCAGCATTTT.

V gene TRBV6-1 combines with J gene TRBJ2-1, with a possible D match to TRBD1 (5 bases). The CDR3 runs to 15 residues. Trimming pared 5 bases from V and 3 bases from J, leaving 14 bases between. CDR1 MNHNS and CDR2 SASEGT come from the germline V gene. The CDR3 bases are TGTGCCAGCAGTAGCAAGAAGGGGATCTACAATGAGCAGTTCTTC. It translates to CASSSKKGIYNEQFF.